Below are 21 T cell receptor beta chains sequenced from a single sample in a study of siplizumab effects on memory and regulatory T cells (dated by TCRdb to about 2019). Receptor amplification or capture employed the immunoSEQ multiplex PCR assay. Not all clones reach the TCRdb copy of this immuneACCESS table, which keeps in-frame sequences only. Checked studies attribute under half of the gap to unresolved V genes and leave the rest unexplained. The sample table holds some 100,000 clones, of which 94% were seen once. The top ten constitute roughly 1.3% of the sample. Sequenced input: non-Treg CD4+ T cells sorted from blood. What this sample's cell subset or site label stands for: FACS-sorted unstimulated CD4+ non-regulatory T cells. The receptors here all came from a human donor in good health.

The V gene is TRBV27, the J gene TRBJ2-2; D gene unclear. CDR1 MNHEY and CDR2 SMNVEV come from the germline V gene (reference sequence). V lost 2 bases to trimming and J lost 4 bases, with 11 bases between them. CDR3 length equals 15 residues. The CDR3 DNA is TGTGCCAGCAGTTTAAGGTCCCTATCCACCGGGGAGCTGTTTTTT. It encodes CASSLRSLSTGELFF.

The V and J genes are TRBV9 and TRBJ2-7; D is possibly TRBD2 (6 bases). The V end was cut by 2 bases, the J end by 0 bases, with 12 bases between. Germline lookup yields CDR1 SGDLS and CDR2 YYNGEE. The CDR3 length is 15 residues. The CDR3 spells CASSVQGTPSYEQYF. CDR3 nucleotides: TGTGCCAGCAGCGTTCAAGGGACTCCCTCCTACGAGCAGTACTTC.

The genes are TRBV5-1 and TRBJ2-7; a possible D gene is TRBD1 (5 bases). CDR3 length: 13 amino acids. CDR1 is SGHRS and CDR2 is YFSETQ in the germline V gene. V lost 2 bases and J lost 6, with 12 bases in between. The CDR3 loop is CASSFTQGSEQYF. The CDR3 DNA sequence: TGCGCCAGCAGCTTCACTCAGGGAAGCGAGCAGTACTTC. Filled out from reference TRBV5-1 and TRBJ2-7, the complete variable domain reads KAGVTQTPRYLIKTRGQQVTLSCSPISGHRSVSWYQQTPGQGLQFLFEYFSETQRNKGNFPGRFSGRQFSNSRSEMNVSTLELGDSALYLCASSFTQGSEQYFGPGTRLTVT.

This chain joins TRBV19 and TRBJ2-1; D ambiguous. Trimming removed 1 base from V and 0 bases from J, with 7 bases in between. Germline CDR1 LNHDA, CDR2 SQIVND (reference sequence). This CDR3 has 15 amino acids. The CDR3: CASSIVRDSYNEQFF. The DNA of the CDR3 is TGTGCCAGTAGTATAGTCCGAGACTCCTACAATGAGCAGTTCTTC.

V gene TRBV10-3 combines with J gene TRBJ1-5; the D is unclear. V lost 2 bases and J 0 bases, leaving 11 bases between the germline ends. Germline V gene lookup returns CDR1 ENHRY and CDR2 SYGVKD. The length of the CDR3 is 16 residues. CDR3 coding DNA: TGTGCCATCAGTGAGGGAACGGGGAATAGCAATCAGCCCCAGCATTTT. Its translation is CAISEGTGNSNQPQHF.

V gene TRBV19 combines with J gene TRBJ2-7, with D possibly being TRBD1 or TRBD2 (5 bases each). The CDR3 totals 20 residues. V dropped 9 bases and J dropped 4 bases, with 37 bases sitting between them. CDR1 is LNHDA and CDR2 is SQIVND in the germline V gene (reference sequence). For the CDR3, the DNA is TGTGCCAGCCCAAGAACCAAAATCACAAAGGGGTCCGGGAACGGGTACGAGCAGTACTTC. This encodes CASPRTKITKGSGNGYEQYF.

A single count supports this clone. This sequence joins TRBV10-2 and TRBJ1-2; unclear D gene. V shed 10 bases and J shed 1 base, with 16 bases lying between them. The CDR3 length is 14 residues. Germline-derived CDR1 and CDR2 are WSHSY and SAAADI. In DNA, the CDR3 is TGCGCCACCACCCTGGGGAGGAATAACTATGGCTACACCTTC. Translated: CATTLGRNNYGYTF.

The genes are TRBV6-4 and TRBJ2-3; the D gene is possibly TRBD2 (6 bases). The CDR3 extends over 14 amino acids. V lost 6 bases and J 4 bases, leaving 14 bases between the germline ends. Germline loops: CDR1 MRHNA, CDR2 SNTAGT. The CDR3 loop is CASRALASADTQYF. CDR3 bases: TGTGCCAGCAGGGCTCTAGCGTCAGCAGATACGCAGTATTTT.

The chain links TRBV5-4 to TRBJ2-1; 7 nucleotides align to TRBD2. CDR3 length: 15 amino acids. Losses at the gene ends were 1 base for V and 6 bases for J; bases not matched to a gene: 7. Germline V gene sequence: CDR1 SGHNT, CDR2 YYREEE (reference sequence). Here the CDR3 reads CASSLRAGESNEQFF. The CDR3 nucleotides are TGTGCCAGCAGCTTGCGCGCGGGAGAGTCCAATGAGCAGTTCTTC.

The chain is built from TRBV6-6 and TRBJ2-1; D is uncertain. The CDR3 loop spans 13 amino acids. V shed 4 bases and J shed 8 bases, with 12 bases lying between them. Germline assignment: CDR1 MNHNY and CDR2 SVGAGI (reference sequence). The CDR3: CASSSQPGDEQFF. In DNA, the CDR3 is TGTGCCAGCAGTTCCCAGCCTGGCGATGAGCAGTTCTTC.

The chain joins TRBV6-4 to TRBJ2-7; 8 bases are shared with TRBD1. In germline, CDR1 is MRHNA, CDR2 SNTAGT. CDR3 size: 16 residues. With V trimmed by 3 bases and J by 1 base, 8 bases remained unmatched. CDR3 protein: CASSESGGPGSYEQYF. CDR3 DNA sequence: TGTGCCAGCAGTGAGTCAGGGGGCCCGGGATCCTACGAGCAGTACTTC.

This clone appeared once. V usage is TRBV2 and J usage is TRBJ2-2; 8 nucleotides match TRBD1. Germline V gene sequence: CDR1 SNHLY, CDR2 FYNNEI. The CDR3 length is 15 residues. After removal of 9 bases from V and 3 bases from J, the junction contained 9 bases not matched to a gene. CDR3 region: CASRRQGSYTGELFF. In nucleotides, the CDR3 is TGTGCCAGTAGAAGACAGGGGTCATACACCGGGGAGCTGTTTTTT.

This chain links TRBV6-6 with TRBJ1-5; 7 bases map to TRBD1. The germline gives CDR1 MNHNY, CDR2 SVGAGI (reference sequence). J lost 2 bases, V lost 6 bases, and 4 bases had no gene match. The CDR3 covers 14 residues. This CDR3 is CASSHGQGNQPQHF. CDR3 nucleotides: TGTGCCAGCAGCCATGGACAGGGCAATCAGCCCCAGCATTTT.

The chain is built from TRBV10-2 and TRBJ1-4; a possible D gene is TRBD1 (5 bases). V was pared by 7 bases and J by 7 bases, with 19 bases between. There are 15 residues in the CDR3. Germline CDR1 and CDR2: WSHSY and SAAADI. CDR3 DNA: TGCGCCAGCACCGAAACGATAGGGAGGGGTGAAAAACTGTTTTTT. It specifies CASTETIGRGEKLFF.

V is TRBV2 and J is TRBJ2-1; tentative D call: TRBD2 (6 bases). The CDR3 covers 18 residues. V shed 3 bases and J shed 0 bases, with 18 bases lying between them. The germline V gene has CDR1 SNHLY and CDR2 FYNNEI. CDR3 in amino acids: CASSDILAQRSSYNEQFF. Here the CDR3 DNA reads TGTGCCAGCAGTGATATCCTAGCGCAACGTAGCTCCTACAATGAGCAGTTCTTC.

The chain has TRBV7-8 and TRBJ2-1; 10 bases line up with TRBD2. Germline V gene lookup returns CDR1 SGHVS and CDR2 FQNEAQ. V shed 0 bases and J 7 bases; nucleotides not matched to a gene: 3. This CDR3 spans 15 amino acids. DNA for the CDR3: TGTGCCAGCAGCTTAGCTTCACTAGCGGGGAATGAGCAGTTCTTC. Its protein is CASSLASLAGNEQFF. Full variable domain (missing parts from reference TRBV7-8 and TRBJ2-1): GAGVSQSPRYKVAKRGQDVALRCDPISGHVSLFWYQQALGQGPEFLTYFQNEAQLDKSGLPSDRFFAERPEGSVSTLKIQRTQQEDSAVYLCASSLASLAGNEQFFGPGTRLTVL.

This clone showed up just a few times. The chain combines TRBV10-1 with TRBJ2-7, with 9 positions matching TRBD2. V shed 0 bases and J 3 bases; nucleotides not matched to a gene: 3. CDR1 and CDR2 (germline): WNHNN, SYGVQD (reference sequence). This CDR3 region has 15 residues. CDR3 DNA: TGCGCCAGCAGTGAGTCAACAGCGGGGGGCTACGAGCAGTACTTC. Protein sequence: CASSESTAGGYEQYF.

The chain uses TRBV7-2 and TRBJ1-4; D ambiguous. This CDR3 has 13 amino acids. Trimming left V 3 bases short and J 6 bases short, with 8 bases between. Germline CDR1 is SGHTA and CDR2 is FQGNSA. CDR3 region: CASSFVDYEKLFF. The CDR3 DNA is TGTGCCAGCAGCTTCGTCGACTATGAAAAACTGTTTTTT.

This clone came up a few times. The chain combines TRBV19 with TRBJ2-2; 7 nucleotides agree with TRBD1. Per germline, CDR1 LNHDA and CDR2 SQIVND (reference sequence). Germline trimming cut 3 bases from V and 3 bases from J; bases unmatched to any gene: 4. The CDR3 has 15 residues. Here the CDR3 DNA reads TGTGCCAGTAGTATCCTAGACAGGGACACCGGGGAGCTGTTTTTT. Its protein product is CASSILDRDTGELFF. Together with reference TRBV19 and TRBJ2-2, the CDR3 gives the full variable domain: DGGITQSPKYLFRKEGQNVTLSCEQNLNHDAMYWYRQDPGQGLRLIYYSQIVNDFQKGDIAEGYSVSREKKESFPLTVTSAQKNPTAFYLCASSILDRDTGELFFGEGSRLTVL.

The chain has TRBV4-2 and TRBJ2-3, with TRBD2 matching over 13 bases. V lost 1 base to trimming and J lost 4 bases; unmatched junction nucleotides: 5. Germline V CDR1 and CDR2: LGHNA, YNFKEQ. The CDR3 totals 17 residues. The CDR3 DNA reads as TGTGCCAGCAGCCAAGGGGGGACTAGCGGGAACTCAGATACGCAGTATTTT. This sequence encodes CASSQGGTSGNSDTQYF.

This clone has only one observation. The chain combines TRBV6-4 with TRBJ1-1; 8 nucleotides align to TRBD1. CDR3 length: 16 amino acids. V was pared by 3 bases and J by 0 bases, with 6 bases of the junction left unmatched. In germline, CDR1 is MRHNA, CDR2 SNTAGT. The CDR3 DNA is TGTGCCAGCAGTGAATGCCGGGACAGGTTGAACACTGAAGCTTTCTTT. Its translation is CASSECRDRLNTEAFF.